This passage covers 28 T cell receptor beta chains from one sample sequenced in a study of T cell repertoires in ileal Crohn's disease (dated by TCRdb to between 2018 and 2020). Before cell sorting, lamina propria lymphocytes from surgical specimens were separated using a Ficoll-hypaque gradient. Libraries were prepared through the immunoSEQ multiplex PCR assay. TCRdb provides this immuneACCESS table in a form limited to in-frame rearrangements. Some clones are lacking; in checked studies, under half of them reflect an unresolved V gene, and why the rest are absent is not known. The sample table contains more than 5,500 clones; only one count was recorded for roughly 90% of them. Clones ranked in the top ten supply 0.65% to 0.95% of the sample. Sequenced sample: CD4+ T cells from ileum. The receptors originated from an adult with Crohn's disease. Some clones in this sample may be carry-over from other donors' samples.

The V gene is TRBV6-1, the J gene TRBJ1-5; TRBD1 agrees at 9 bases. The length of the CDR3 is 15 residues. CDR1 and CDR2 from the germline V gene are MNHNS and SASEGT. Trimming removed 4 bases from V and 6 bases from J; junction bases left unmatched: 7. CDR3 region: CASSANRGLAQPQHF. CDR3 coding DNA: TGTGCCAGCAGTGCCAACAGGGGGCTGGCTCAGCCCCAGCATTTT.

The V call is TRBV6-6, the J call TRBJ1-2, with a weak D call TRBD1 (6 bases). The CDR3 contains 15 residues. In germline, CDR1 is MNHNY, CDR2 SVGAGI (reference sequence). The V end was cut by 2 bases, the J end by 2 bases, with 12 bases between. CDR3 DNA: TGTGCCAGCAGTTACCAGTCAGGACAGAACTATGGCTACACCTTC. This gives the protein CASSYQSGQNYGYTF.

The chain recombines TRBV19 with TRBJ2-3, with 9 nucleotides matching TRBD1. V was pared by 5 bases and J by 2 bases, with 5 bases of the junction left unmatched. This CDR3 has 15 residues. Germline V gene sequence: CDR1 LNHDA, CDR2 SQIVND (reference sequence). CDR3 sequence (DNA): TGTGCCAGTAGTTTCAGGACAGGGGTCACAGATACGCAGTATTTT. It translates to CASSFRTGVTDTQYF. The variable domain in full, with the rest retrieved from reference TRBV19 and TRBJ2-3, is DGGITQSPKYLFRKEGQNVTLSCEQNLNHDAMYWYRQDPGQGLRLIYYSQIVNDFQKGDIAEGYSVSREKKESFPLTVTSAQKNPTAFYLCASSFRTGVTDTQYFGPGTRLTVL.

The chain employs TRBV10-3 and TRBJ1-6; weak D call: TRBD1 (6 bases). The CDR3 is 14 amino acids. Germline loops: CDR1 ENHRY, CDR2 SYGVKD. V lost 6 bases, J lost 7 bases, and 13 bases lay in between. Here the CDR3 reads CAISPGGLNSPLHF. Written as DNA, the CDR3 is TGTGCCATCAGCCCCGGGGGGCTGAATTCACCCCTCCACTTT.

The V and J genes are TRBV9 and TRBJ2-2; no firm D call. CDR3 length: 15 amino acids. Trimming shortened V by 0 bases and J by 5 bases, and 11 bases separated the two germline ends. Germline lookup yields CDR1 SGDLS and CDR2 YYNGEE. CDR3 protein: CASSVGRSGTGELFF. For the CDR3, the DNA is TGTGCCAGCAGCGTAGGAAGGAGTGGGACCGGGGAGCTGTTTTTT.

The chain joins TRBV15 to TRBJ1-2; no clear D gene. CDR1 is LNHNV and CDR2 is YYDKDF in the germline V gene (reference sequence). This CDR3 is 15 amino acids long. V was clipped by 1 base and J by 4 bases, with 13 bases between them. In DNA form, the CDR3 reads TGTGCCACCAGCAGAGGGGAGGGAGGAGGCTATGGCTACACCTTC. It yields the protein CATSRGEGGGYGYTF.

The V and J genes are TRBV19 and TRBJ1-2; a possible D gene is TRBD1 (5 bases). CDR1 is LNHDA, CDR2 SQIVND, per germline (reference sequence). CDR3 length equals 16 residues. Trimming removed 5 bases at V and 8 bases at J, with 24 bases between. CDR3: CASSLGRGTDAGGYTF. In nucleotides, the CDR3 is TGTGCCAGTAGTTTGGGACGCGGGACCGACGCTGGGGGCTACACCTTC.

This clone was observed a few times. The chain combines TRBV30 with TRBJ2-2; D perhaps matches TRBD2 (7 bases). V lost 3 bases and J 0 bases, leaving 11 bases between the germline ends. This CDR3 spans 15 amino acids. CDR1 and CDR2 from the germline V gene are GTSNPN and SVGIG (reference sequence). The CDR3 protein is CAWRLGGANTGELFF. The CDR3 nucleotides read TGTGCCTGGAGACTAGGGGGGGCGAACACCGGGGAGCTGTTTTTT.

The CDR3 nucleotides read TGTGCCTGGGACTGGACAGGGGGCTCTGGGGCCAACGTCCTGACTTTC. This gives the protein CAWDWTGGSGANVLTF. The chain recombines TRBV30 with TRBJ2-6; 10 nucleotides agree with TRBD1. The CDR3 has 16 residues. The J segment lost 0 bases and the V segment lost 5 bases, leaving 4 bases of the junction unmatched. Germline V gene sequence: CDR1 GTSNPN, CDR2 SVGIG (reference sequence).

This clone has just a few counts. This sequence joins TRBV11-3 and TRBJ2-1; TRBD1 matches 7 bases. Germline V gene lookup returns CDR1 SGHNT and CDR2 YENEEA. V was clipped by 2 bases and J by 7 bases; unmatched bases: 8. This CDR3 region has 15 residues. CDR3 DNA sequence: TGTGCCAGCAGCTTAAGGAGACAGGGCTGGAATGAGCAGTTCTTC. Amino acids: CASSLRRQGWNEQFF.

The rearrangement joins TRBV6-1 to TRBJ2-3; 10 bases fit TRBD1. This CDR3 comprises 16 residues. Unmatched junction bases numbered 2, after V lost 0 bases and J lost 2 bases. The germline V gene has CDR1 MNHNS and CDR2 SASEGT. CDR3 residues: CASSEAGTGATDTQYF. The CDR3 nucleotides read TGTGCCAGCAGTGAAGCCGGGACAGGGGCCACAGATACGCAGTATTTT.

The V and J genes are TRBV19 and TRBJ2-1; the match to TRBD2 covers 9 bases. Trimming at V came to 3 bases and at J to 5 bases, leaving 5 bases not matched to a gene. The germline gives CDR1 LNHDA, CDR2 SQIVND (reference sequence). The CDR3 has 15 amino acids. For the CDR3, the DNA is TGTGCCAGTAGTATTAATAGCGGGAGAAACAATGAGCAGTTCTTC. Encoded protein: CASSINSGRNNEQFF.

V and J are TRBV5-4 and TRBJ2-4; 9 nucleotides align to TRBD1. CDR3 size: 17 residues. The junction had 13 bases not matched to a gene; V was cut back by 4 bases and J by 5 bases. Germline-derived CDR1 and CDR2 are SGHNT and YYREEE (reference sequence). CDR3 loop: CASSRNRGRVEENIQYF. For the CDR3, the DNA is TGTGCCAGCAGCCGGAACAGGGGGCGGGTGGAAGAAAACATTCAGTACTTC.

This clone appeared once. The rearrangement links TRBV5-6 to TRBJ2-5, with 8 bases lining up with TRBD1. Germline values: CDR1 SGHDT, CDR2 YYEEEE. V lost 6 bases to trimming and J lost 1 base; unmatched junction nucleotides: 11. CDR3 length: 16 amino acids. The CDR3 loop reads CASKLQGGDFQETQYF. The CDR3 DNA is TGTGCCAGCAAGTTACAGGGGGGCGACTTCCAAGAGACCCAGTACTTC.

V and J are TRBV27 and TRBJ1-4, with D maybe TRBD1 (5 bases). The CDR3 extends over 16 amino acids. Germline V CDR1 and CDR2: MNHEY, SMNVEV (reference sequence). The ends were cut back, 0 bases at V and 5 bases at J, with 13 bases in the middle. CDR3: CASSLSRGGRNEKLFF. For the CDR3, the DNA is TGTGCCAGCAGTTTATCACGGGGGGGGAGGAATGAAAAACTGTTTTTT. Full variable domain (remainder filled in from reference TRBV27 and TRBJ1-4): EAQVTQNPRYLITVTGKKLTVTCSQNMNHEYMSWYRQDPGLGLRQIYYSMNVEVTDKGDVPEGYKVSRKEKRNFPLILESPSPNQTSLYFCASSLSRGGRNEKLFFGSGTQLSVL.

Here the CDR3 DNA reads TGTGCCAGCAGCCCAAGGACAGGGGGCATGACTGAAGCTTTCTTT. Translated, it gives CASSPRTGGMTEAFF. The rearrangement uses TRBV5-4 and TRBJ1-1, with 11 bases lining up with TRBD1. Germline loops: CDR1 SGHNT, CDR2 YYREEE (reference sequence). The CDR3 runs to 15 residues. Trimming at V came to 4 bases and at J to 5 bases, leaving 7 bases not matched to a gene.

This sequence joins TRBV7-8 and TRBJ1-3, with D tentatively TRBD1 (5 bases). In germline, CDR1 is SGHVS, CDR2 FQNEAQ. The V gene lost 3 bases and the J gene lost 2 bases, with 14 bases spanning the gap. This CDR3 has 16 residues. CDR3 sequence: CASSFPAGRPGNTIYF. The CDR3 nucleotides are TGTGCCAGCAGCTTCCCCGCAGGGAGGCCTGGAAACACCATATATTTT.

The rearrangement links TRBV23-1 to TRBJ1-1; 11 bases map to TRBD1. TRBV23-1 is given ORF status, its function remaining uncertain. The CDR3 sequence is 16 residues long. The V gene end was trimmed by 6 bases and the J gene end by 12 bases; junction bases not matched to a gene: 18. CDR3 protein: CASRAWDRGMVKFTFF. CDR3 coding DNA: TGCGCCAGCAGGGCGTGGGACAGGGGGATGGTTAAGTTCACTTTCTTT.

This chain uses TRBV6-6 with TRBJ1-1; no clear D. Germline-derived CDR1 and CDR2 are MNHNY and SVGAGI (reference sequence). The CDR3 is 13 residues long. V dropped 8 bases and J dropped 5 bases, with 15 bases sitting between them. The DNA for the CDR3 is TGTGCCAGCCCTTCGGAGGGTACTACTGAAGCTTTCTTT. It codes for CASPSEGTTEAFF.

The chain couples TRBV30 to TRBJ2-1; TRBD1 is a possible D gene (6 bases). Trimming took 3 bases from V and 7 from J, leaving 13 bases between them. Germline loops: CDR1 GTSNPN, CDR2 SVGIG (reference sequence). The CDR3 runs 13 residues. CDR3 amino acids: CAWSRGPRNEQFF. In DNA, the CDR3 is TGTGCCTGGAGCAGGGGTCCGAGGAATGAGCAGTTCTTC.

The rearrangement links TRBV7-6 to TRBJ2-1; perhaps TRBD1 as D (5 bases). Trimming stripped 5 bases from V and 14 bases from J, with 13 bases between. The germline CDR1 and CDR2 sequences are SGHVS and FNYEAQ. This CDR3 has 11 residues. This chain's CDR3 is CASSAGWGEFF. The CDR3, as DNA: TGTGCCAGCAGCGCCGGATGGGGCGAGTTCTTC.

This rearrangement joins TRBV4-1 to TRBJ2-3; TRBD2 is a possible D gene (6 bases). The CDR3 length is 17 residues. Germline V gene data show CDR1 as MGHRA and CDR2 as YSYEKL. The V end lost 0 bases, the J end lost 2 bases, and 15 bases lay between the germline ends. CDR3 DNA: TGCGCCAGCAGCCAAGATCGGCGGGACTTCTACACAGATACGCAGTATTTT. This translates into CASSQDRRDFYTDTQYF.

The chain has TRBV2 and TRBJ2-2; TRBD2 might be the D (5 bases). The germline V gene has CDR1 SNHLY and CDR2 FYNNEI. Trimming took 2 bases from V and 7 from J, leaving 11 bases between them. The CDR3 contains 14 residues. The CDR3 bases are TGTGCCAGCAGTGAATTGAGGGCCGACGGGGAGCTGTTTTTT. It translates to CASSELRADGELFF.

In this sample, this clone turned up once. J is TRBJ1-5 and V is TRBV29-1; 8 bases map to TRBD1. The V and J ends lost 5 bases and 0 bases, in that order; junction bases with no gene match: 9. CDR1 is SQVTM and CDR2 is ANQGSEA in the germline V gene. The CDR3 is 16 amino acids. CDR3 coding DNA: TGCAGCGTTCAACAGGGGGGACCTTATAGCAATCAGCCCCAGCATTTT. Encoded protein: CSVQQGGPYSNQPQHF. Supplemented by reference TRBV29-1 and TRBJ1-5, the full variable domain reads SAVISQKPSRDICQRGTSLTIQCQVDSQVTMMFWYRQQPGQSLTLIATANQGSEATYESGFVIDKFPISRPNLTFSTLTVSNMSPEDSSIYLCSVQQGGPYSNQPQHFGDGTRLSIL.

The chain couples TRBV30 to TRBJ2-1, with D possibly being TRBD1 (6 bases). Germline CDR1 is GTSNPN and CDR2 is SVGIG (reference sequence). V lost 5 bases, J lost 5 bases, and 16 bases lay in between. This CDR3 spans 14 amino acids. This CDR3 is CAWGAGRTDNEQFF. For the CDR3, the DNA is TGTGCCTGGGGGGCGGGCAGGACAGACAATGAGCAGTTCTTC.

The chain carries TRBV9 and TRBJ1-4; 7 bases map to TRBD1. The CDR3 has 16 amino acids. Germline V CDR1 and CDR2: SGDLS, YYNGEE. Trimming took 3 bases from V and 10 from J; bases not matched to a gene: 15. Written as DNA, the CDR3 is TGTGCCAGCAGCGCGGCCGAGGGGGCCAGGAAGGCAAAACTGTTTTTT. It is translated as CASSAAEGARKAKLFF.

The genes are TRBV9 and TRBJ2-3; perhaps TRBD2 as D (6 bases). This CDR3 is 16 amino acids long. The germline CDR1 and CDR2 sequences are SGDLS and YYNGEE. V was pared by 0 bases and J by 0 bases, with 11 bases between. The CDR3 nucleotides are TGTGCCAGCAGCGTAGGAGCTAGCGCGAGCACAGATACGCAGTATTTT. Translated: CASSVGASASTDTQYF.

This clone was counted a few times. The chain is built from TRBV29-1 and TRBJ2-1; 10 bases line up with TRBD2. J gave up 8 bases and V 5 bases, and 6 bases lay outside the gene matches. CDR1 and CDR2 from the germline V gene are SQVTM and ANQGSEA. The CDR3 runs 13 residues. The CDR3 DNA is TGCAGCGTTCGTAGCGGGAGGTCTGATGAGCAGTTCTTC. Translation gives CSVRSGRSDEQFF.